Following are 25 T cell receptor beta chains from one sample sequenced in a study of blood T cell repertoires in COVID-19. Only in-frame clones appear in the TCRdb table, and some are missing; sequencing was by immunoSEQ multiplex PCR. The table lists around 200,000 clones, approximately 85% of them singletons. Sequencing was carried out using peripheral blood. The receptors come from a human donor with active or convalescent COVID-19. The donor label of this sample is uncertain.

V usage is TRBV9 and J usage is TRBJ1-2; 7 nucleotides agree with TRBD1. Per the germline V gene, CDR1 is SGDLS and CDR2 is YYNGEE. CDR3 length equals 14 residues. J lost 5 bases, V lost 3 bases, and 7 bases had no gene match. The CDR3 sequence is CASSDQGGLYGYTF. The CDR3 DNA is TGTGCCAGCAGCGACCAGGGGGGCCTATATGGCTACACCTTC.

The chain employs TRBV6-1 and TRBJ2-3; 9 bases line up with TRBD2. The CDR3 covers 16 residues. Germline V gives CDR1 MNHNS, CDR2 SASEGT. With V trimmed by 2 bases and J by 2 bases, 5 bases remained unmatched. The DNA for the CDR3 is TGTGCCAGCAGTGAACGACGCGGGGGGGCCACAGATACGCAGTATTTT. It is translated as CASSERRGGATDTQYF.

This clone was counted once. Other nucleotide sequences in the sample specify the same CDR3. This rearrangement joins TRBV7-2 to TRBJ2-2; 10 bases map to TRBD2. Germline CDR1 SGHTA, CDR2 FQGNSA. CDR3 length: 16 amino acids. In nucleotides, the CDR3 is TGTGCTAGCCGACAATGGGGTAGCGGGGGGACCGGGGAGCTGTTTTTT. Encoded protein: CASRQWGSGGTGELFF.

The count of this clone is one. The CDR3 nucleotides read TGTGCCAGCAGCGTGACCGAGACAGGGCGGGGCACCGGGGAGCTGTTTTTT. Its translation: CASSVTETGRGTGELFF. This chain links TRBV9 with TRBJ2-2; TRBD1 might be the D (7 bases). The V gene lost 2 bases and the J gene lost 4 bases, with 18 bases spanning the gap. Germline CDR1 reads SGDLS; CDR2 reads YYNGEE. This CDR3 region has 17 residues.

In this sample, this clone turned up once. The V gene is TRBV27, the J gene TRBJ2-4, with 7 bases matching TRBD1. Unmatched junction bases numbered 19, after V lost 5 bases and J lost 9 bases. Germline CDR1 is MNHEY and CDR2 is SMNVEV (reference sequence). CDR3 length: 17 amino acids. The CDR3 region is CASSVPTDRDHIGIQYF. CDR3 coding DNA: TGTGCCAGCAGTGTACCCACAGACAGGGATCATATTGGCATTCAGTACTTC.

This chain links TRBV27 with TRBJ2-7; 8 bases are a match to TRBD2. CDR3 length: 15 amino acids. V was clipped by 8 bases and J by 3 bases; unmatched bases: 12. Per germline, CDR1 MNHEY and CDR2 SMNVEV (reference sequence). The CDR3 here is CASSAGAERFYEQYF. The CDR3 nucleotides read TGTGCCAGCTCAGCGGGGGCTGAGCGTTTCTACGAGCAGTACTTC.

The rearrangement joins TRBV6-5 to TRBJ2-7; the D gene is possibly TRBD1 (6 bases). V was trimmed by 5 bases and J by 5 bases, leaving 13 bases between them. The CDR3 runs 13 residues. The germline V gene has CDR1 MNHEY and CDR2 SVGAGI. CDR3 sequence: CASSHRDDDEQYF. CDR3 nucleotides: TGTGCCAGCAGTCACAGGGATGACGACGAGCAGTACTTC.

The rearrangement links TRBV28 to TRBJ1-3; tentatively, D is TRBD1 (6 bases). The V end lost 1 base, the J end lost 1 base, and 11 bases lay between the germline ends. CDR1 MDHEN and CDR2 SYDVKM come from the germline V gene. The CDR3 is 16 amino acids. The CDR3 spells CASSLSGVRSGNTIYF. The CDR3 bases are TGTGCCAGCAGTTTATCAGGGGTCCGGTCTGGAAACACCATATATTTT.

V gene TRBV5-1 combines with J gene TRBJ2-5, with D perhaps TRBD2 (6 bases). This CDR3 comprises 11 residues. Per the germline V gene, CDR1 is SGHRS and CDR2 is YFSETQ. V shed 9 bases and J shed 2 bases, with 8 bases lying between them. The CDR3 spells CATREQETQYF. For the CDR3, the DNA is TGCGCCACCCGGGAGCAAGAGACCCAGTACTTC.

The J gene is TRBJ1-4, the V gene TRBV2, with TRBD1 identical over 12 bases. Germline CDR1 and CDR2: SNHLY and FYNNEI. Trimming took 3 bases from V and 11 from J; bases not matched to a gene: 4. The CDR3 has 14 amino acids. The CDR3 protein is CASSDGTGGRKLFF. The CDR3 DNA reads as TGTGCCAGCAGTGATGGGACAGGGGGCCGGAAACTGTTTTTT.

This sequence joins TRBV19 and TRBJ2-2, with D perhaps TRBD2 (5 bases). The CDR3 sequence is 14 residues long. Trimming removed 5 bases at V and 0 bases at J, with 7 bases between. The germline CDR1 and CDR2 sequences are LNHDA and SQIVND (reference sequence). The CDR3 DNA follows: TGTGCCAGTAGTTCGGGAACGAACACCGGGGAGCTGTTTTTT. It is translated as CASSSGTNTGELFF.

This clone showed up just once. The chain uses TRBV10-3 and TRBJ1-5; tentative D call: TRBD1 (5 bases). This CDR3 contains 15 residues. Between the trimmed V and J ends, which lost 0 bases and 7 bases, there was a span of 13 bases. The germline CDR1 and CDR2 sequences are ENHRY and SYGVKD. The DNA for the CDR3 is TGTGCCATCAGTGAGTCGATGGGGGGTACACAGCCCCAGCATTTT. This encodes CAISESMGGTQPQHF.

A single count supports this clone. CDR3 loop: CASSLGLVSSDTQYF. The CDR3 nucleotides are TGTGCCAGCAGCTTAGGTCTAGTCAGTTCAGATACGCAGTATTTT. The V gene is TRBV7-6, the J gene TRBJ2-3, with D unclear. CDR1 and CDR2 (germline): SGHVS, FNYEAQ. This CDR3 is 15 amino acids long. V lost 1 base and J lost 4, with 12 bases in between.

The chain links TRBV5-1 to TRBJ2-7; 10 bases line up with TRBD2. V dropped 0 bases and J dropped 6; count of bases not matched to a gene: 3. CDR3 length: 14 residues. CDR1 and CDR2 from the germline V gene are SGHRS and YFSETQ. CDR3 in amino acids: CASSLESGRGEQYF. The CDR3 bases are TGCGCCAGCAGCTTGGAGAGCGGGAGGGGCGAGCAGTACTTC.

The V gene is TRBV28, the J gene TRBJ1-2; D might be TRBD1 (5 bases). In germline, CDR1 is MDHEN, CDR2 SYDVKM. The CDR3 consists of 15 residues. Deletions cut 5 bases from V and 3 bases from J, with 16 bases between. This CDR3 is CASSPPGYSHYGYTF. The CDR3 DNA reads as TGTGCCAGCAGTCCCCCAGGGTATTCCCACTATGGCTACACCTTC.

This clone was seen ten or more times. This chain connects TRBV19 to TRBJ2-7, with D maybe TRBD1 (5 bases). Looked up from germline, CDR1 is LNHDA and CDR2 is SQIVND (reference sequence). CDR3 length equals 14 residues. Trimming pared 5 bases from V and 5 bases from J, leaving 16 bases between. The CDR3 DNA follows: TGTGCCAGTAGTCCCCAGGGTGGCCATAACGAGCAGTACTTC. It encodes CASSPQGGHNEQYF. The full variable domain, its missing parts supplied by reference TRBV19 and TRBJ2-7, is DGGITQSPKYLFRKEGQNVTLSCEQNLNHDAMYWYRQDPGQGLRLIYYSQIVNDFQKGDIAEGYSVSREKKESFPLTVTSAQKNPTAFYLCASSPQGGHNEQYFGPGTRLTVT.

This clone has a handful of counts. The genes are TRBV19 and TRBJ2-1; tentatively, D is TRBD2 (5 bases). This CDR3 contains 11 residues. V was pared by 6 bases and J by 12 bases, with 12 bases between. Germline CDR1 is LNHDA and CDR2 is SQIVND (reference sequence). The DNA of the CDR3 is TGTGCCAGTAGATTTGGGAGAGGGCAGTTCTTC. It specifies CASRFGRGQFF.

V and J are TRBV24-1 and TRBJ1-1; 8 positions match TRBD1. Germline V gene sequence: CDR1 KGHDR, CDR2 SFDVKD. This CDR3 comprises 18 residues. Unmatched junction bases numbered 8, after V lost 0 bases and J lost 0 bases. CDR3 coding DNA: TGTGCCACCAGTGATTTGAGGGACAGGACCCGGATGAACACTGAAGCTTTCTTT. Translated: CATSDLRDRTRMNTEAFF.

This clone appeared a few times. The rearrangement links TRBV12-3 or TRBV12-4 to TRBJ1-2; D possibly corresponds to TRBD1 (6 bases). The CDR3 consists of 13 residues. Trimming shortened V by 6 bases and J by 1 base, and 9 bases separated the two germline ends. CDR3 in amino acids: CASRLQGNYGYTF. The CDR3 coding sequence is TGTGCCAGCAGACTACAGGGTAACTATGGCTACACCTTC.

V gene TRBV5-6 combines with J gene TRBJ1-6, with a weak D call TRBD1 (5 bases). CDR3 size: 15 residues. V was shortened by 0 bases and J by 3 bases, with 7 bases between the two germline ends. In germline, CDR1 is SGHDT, CDR2 YYEEEE. In nucleotides, the CDR3 is TGTGCCAGCAGCTTGGTAACAGGCTATAATTCACCCCTCCACTTT. Its translation is CASSLVTGYNSPLHF.

The V gene is TRBV5-6, the J gene TRBJ2-4; D might be TRBD2 (6 bases). CDR3 length: 14 amino acids. The germline CDR1 and CDR2 sequences are SGHDT and YYEEEE. The ends were cut back, 0 bases at V and 8 bases at J, with 12 bases in the middle. The CDR3 here is CASSLGWREDIQYF. The CDR3 bases are TGTGCCAGCAGCTTGGGGTGGAGGGAAGACATTCAGTACTTC. Looking up the rest from reference TRBV5-6 and TRBJ2-4 gives the full variable domain: DAGVTQSPTHLIKTRGQQVTLRCSPKSGHDTVSWYQQALGQGPQFIFQYYEEEERQRGNFPDRFSGHQFPNYSSELNVNALLLGDSALYLCASSLGWREDIQYFGAGTRLSVL.

This rearrangement joins TRBV5-4 to TRBJ2-2; weak D call: TRBD2 (5 bases). The CDR3 runs to 14 residues. CDR1 and CDR2 (germline): SGHNT, YYREEE (reference sequence). Trimming left V 6 bases short and J 6 bases short, with 15 bases between. The CDR3 here is CASTSWGEAGELFF. The CDR3 bases are TGTGCCAGCACCTCGTGGGGAGAGGCCGGGGAGCTGTTTTTT.

This clone was observed a few times. J is TRBJ1-2 and V is TRBV7-9; possibly TRBD1 for D (6 bases). CDR3 length: 14 amino acids. V gave up 5 bases and J gave up 3 bases, with 13 bases separating them. CDR1 and CDR2 (germline): SEHNR, FQNEAQ (reference sequence). The CDR3 nucleotides are TGTGCCAGCAGCCTTAACAGGGCGGACTATGGCTACACCTTC. This sequence encodes CASSLNRADYGYTF.

The chain uses TRBV4-1 and TRBJ1-2; 9 positions match TRBD1. The CDR3 has 18 amino acids. V lost 0 bases and J lost 4; bases outside the gene matches: 12. From germline, CDR1 is MGHRA and CDR2 YSYEKL. The CDR3 sequence is CASSQDWGTGSLVYGYTF. The CDR3 nucleotides read TGCGCCAGCAGCCAAGATTGGGGGACAGGGTCTTTGGTCTATGGCTACACCTTC.

The sample holds a few counts of this clone. The rearrangement links TRBV30 to TRBJ1-1; 9 bases match TRBD1. Germline CDR1 reads GTSNPN; CDR2 reads SVGIG (reference sequence). This CDR3 has 12 residues. The junction had 1 base not matched to a gene; V was cut back by 1 base and J by 7 bases. CDR3 sequence: CAWSGQGGEAFF. CDR3 bases: TGTGCCTGGAGTGGACAGGGGGGTGAAGCTTTCTTT.